Presented here are 27 T cell receptor beta chains from one specimen sequenced in a study of molecular identifiers for immune sequencing clone quantification. In TCRdb, the PCR reads were re-called with MiXCR into one record per CDR3 protein. The table lists more than 300,000 distinct CDR3 sequences, about a fifth of them singletons. The sequenced sample consisted of naive CD8+ T cells from blood, with Jurkat cell RNA spiked in. Described subset: FACS-sorted CD8+CD4-CCR7+CD45RA+ naive T cells. These receptors were collected from a human donor in good health. Some libraries in this study had Jurkat cell RNA spiked in.

This clonotype was seen at least ten times. This rearrangement joins TRBV6-4 to TRBJ2-3; 7 bases align to TRBD2. The V and J ends lost 6 bases and 0 bases, in that order; junction bases with no gene match: 9. CDR1 and CDR2 (germline): MRHNA, SNTAGT. The CDR3 contains 16 residues. The CDR3 here is CASSAWSGASTDTQYF. CDR3 DNA sequence: TGTGCCAGCAGCGCCTGGAGCGGGGCTAGCACAGATACGCAGTATTTT.

The rearrangement joins TRBV19 to TRBJ2-7; TRBD1 might be the D (5 bases). Germline V gives CDR1 LNHDA, CDR2 SQIVND (reference sequence). The CDR3 is 15 residues long. V was clipped by 4 bases and J by 2 bases, with 15 bases between them. Here the CDR3 DNA reads TGTGCCAGTAGTACTTGGGGCCGGCTTCCCTACGAGCAGTACTTC. Residues: CASSTWGRLPYEQYF.

This clonotype was seen many times. The chain carries TRBV7-9 and TRBJ1-1; D gene ambiguous. CDR1 SEHNR and CDR2 FQNEAQ come from the germline V gene (reference sequence). The ends were cut back, 10 bases at V and 5 bases at J, with 11 bases in the middle. The CDR3 sequence is 11 residues long. This CDR3 reads CATAGSTEAFF. CDR3 DNA sequence: TGTGCCACCGCGGGGAGTACTGAAGCTTTCTTT. The variable domain in full, with the rest retrieved from reference TRBV7-9 and TRBJ1-1, is DTGVSQNPRHKITKRGQNVTFRCDPISEHNRLYWYRQTLGQGPEFLTYFQNEAQLEKSRLLSDRFSAERPKGSFSTLEIQRTEQGDSAMYLCATAGSTEAFFGQGTRLTVV.

The chain recombines TRBV29-1 with TRBJ2-7, with 10 bases matching TRBD2. V lost 1 base and J lost 4; bases outside the gene matches: 7. The germline V gene encodes CDR1 SQVTM and CDR2 ANQGSEA. This CDR3 spans 15 amino acids. The CDR3: CSVEAPSGSRYEQYF. CDR3 in DNA: TGCAGCGTTGAAGCTCCTAGCGGGAGTAGATACGAGCAGTACTTC.

This clonotype turned up a few times. J is TRBJ1-4 and V is TRBV27; D is ambiguous. CDR1 and CDR2 from the germline V gene are MNHEY and SMNVEV (reference sequence). The V end was cut by 5 bases, the J end by 4 bases, with 11 bases between. CDR3 length: 14 amino acids. CDR3 sequence: CASSPRPLNEKLFF. The CDR3 DNA follows: TGTGCCAGCAGTCCAAGGCCCCTTAATGAAAAACTGTTTTTT.

This clonotype was seen once. A single base separates this from a much larger clone, so it may be a read error. The chain carries TRBV24-1 and TRBJ1-5; a possible D gene is TRBD1 (6 bases). Germline loops: CDR1 KGHDR, CDR2 SFDVKD. With 9 bases removed from V and 2 bases from J, the gap between germline ends came to 16 bases. The CDR3 is made up of 15 amino acids. CDR3 nucleotides: TGTGCCACCGGTCCAGGGGCCGGGGGCAATCAGCCCCAGCATTTT. This encodes CATGPGAGGNQPQHF.

At least ten counts were recorded for this clonotype. This chain joins TRBV9 and TRBJ2-1, with 8 bases matching TRBD1. The CDR3 length is 16 residues. Germline-derived CDR1 and CDR2 are SGDLS and YYNGEE. V was clipped by 4 bases and J by 4 bases; unmatched bases: 10. Written as DNA, the CDR3 is TGTGCCAGCAGCCCGAATGTCGGGACAGGATACAATGAGCAGTTCTTC. Its translation is CASSPNVGTGYNEQFF.

At least ten counts were recorded for this clonotype. The chain couples TRBV14 to TRBJ2-3, with TRBD2 matching 14 bases. This CDR3 has 19 amino acids. J gave up 5 bases and V 0 bases, and 10 bases lay outside the gene matches. Looked up from germline, CDR1 is SGHDN and CDR2 is FVKESK. The CDR3: CASSQDRLAGGTEEDTQYF. The CDR3 bases are TGTGCCAGCAGCCAAGATAGACTAGCGGGAGGGACGGAGGAAGATACGCAGTATTTT.

This clonotype was seen a handful of times. The chain carries TRBV4-2 and TRBJ2-1; possible D gene TRBD2, 7 bases. The CDR3 runs 14 residues. Deletions cut 3 bases from V and 4 bases from J, with 10 bases between. Germline V gene sequence: CDR1 LGHNA, CDR2 YNFKEQ. CDR3 coding DNA: TGTGCCAGCAGCCAGGGGGGGACATACAATGAGCAGTTCTTC. This translates into CASSQGGTYNEQFF.

This clonotype was recorded many times. The chain has TRBV11-2 and TRBJ2-3, with D uncertain. Germline V gene sequence: CDR1 SGHAT, CDR2 FQNNGV. Trimming shortened V by 3 bases and J by 3 bases, and 13 bases separated the two germline ends. The CDR3 spans 15 residues. As DNA, the CDR3 is TGTGCCAGCAGCTTCGAAGCTAGATCTACAGATACGCAGTATTTT. Residues: CASSFEARSTDTQYF.

In regard to this clonotype: This clone may be a read error of a much larger clone one base away. This chain links TRBV13 with TRBJ1-2, with 7 bases lining up with TRBD1. Germline V gene data show CDR1 as PRHDT and CDR2 as FYEKMQ (reference sequence). The CDR3 is 15 amino acids. CDR3: CVSSPSAGQFYGYTF. DNA of the CDR3: TGTGTCAGCAGCCCCTCAGCGGGACAGTTTTATGGCTACACCTTC.

This clonotype has at least ten counts. The gene calls are TRBV7-2 and TRBJ2-1; D gene unclear. V lost 1 base and J lost 4, with 14 bases in between. The V gene's germline CDR1 is SGHTA and CDR2 FQGNSA. This CDR3 is built from 16 residues. CDR3 nucleotides: TGTGCCAGCAGCTTAGAACGAGGAGCTCCGTACAATGAGCAGTTCTTC. As protein: CASSLERGAPYNEQFF.

This clonotype appeared many times. The rearrangement links TRBV6-5 to TRBJ2-1; D not certain. In germline, CDR1 is MNHEY, CDR2 SVGAGI. V was cut by 0 bases and J by 1 base, with 10 bases left in between. This CDR3 is 16 amino acids long. CDR3 protein: CASSYSSGESYNEQFF. The DNA for the CDR3 is TGTGCCAGCAGTTACTCCTCCGGAGAATCCTACAATGAGCAGTTCTTC.

At least ten counts were recorded for this clonotype. The genes are TRBV27 and TRBJ2-3; no reliable D call. The CDR3 consists of 15 residues. V was pared by 5 bases and J by 2 bases, with 14 bases between. CDR1 and CDR2 (germline): MNHEY, SMNVEV (reference sequence). The CDR3 reads CASSLAVMSTDTQYF. DNA of the CDR3: TGTGCCAGCAGTCTTGCGGTTATGTCCACAGATACGCAGTATTTT.

In its sample, this clonotype was seen many times. The rearrangement joins TRBV4-1 to TRBJ2-1, with D possibly TRBD1 on 6 matching bases. V gave up 1 base and J gave up 12 bases, with 10 bases separating them. This CDR3 contains 12 residues. CDR1 MGHRA and CDR2 YSYEKL come from the germline V gene. Here the CDR3 DNA reads TGCGCCAGCAGCCAAGTGGACAGCTGGCAGTTCTTC. Residues: CASSQVDSWQFF.

This clonotype was seen many times. The CDR3 bases are TGTGCCAGCAGCTTATGGTCTGGGGGGATAGATACGCAGTATTTT. Translating it yields CASSLWSGGIDTQYF. The V and J genes are TRBV11-2 and TRBJ2-3, with D perhaps TRBD2 (6 bases). V was clipped by 2 bases and J by 5 bases, with 14 bases between them. Germline assignment: CDR1 SGHAT and CDR2 FQNNGV. The CDR3 runs to 15 residues.

The chain recombines TRBV3-1 with TRBJ2-1; the D gene is possibly TRBD2 (6 bases). The ends were cut back, 3 bases at V and 4 bases at J, with 13 bases in the middle. Germline values: CDR1 LGHDT, CDR2 YNNKEL (reference sequence). The length of the CDR3 is 15 residues. The CDR3 bases are TGTGCCAGCAGCCAGAAGCTAGCGTTGTACAATGAGCAGTTCTTC. It yields the protein CASSQKLALYNEQFF.

In its sample, this clonotype was seen many times. V and J are TRBV20-1 and TRBJ2-4, with 10 bases fitting TRBD1. This CDR3 is 14 amino acids long. Looked up from germline, CDR1 is DFQATT and CDR2 is SNEGSKA (reference sequence). V lost 5 bases, J lost 2 bases, and 3 bases stayed unmatched. The CDR3 is CSAGQGVPKNIQYF. The CDR3 region has the DNA TGCAGTGCTGGACAGGGGGTACCCAAAAACATTCAGTACTTC.

This clonotype was seen once. A clone one base away is much larger, so this may be a read error. The chain uses TRBV12-3 or TRBV12-4 and TRBJ2-5; D might be TRBD1 or TRBD2, each matching 5 bases. CDR3 length: 15 amino acids. The DNA of the CDR3 is TGTACCAGCAGTCCAAGGGACGTAAGCCAAGAGACCCAGTACTTC. Protein sequence: CTSSPRDVSQETQYF.

This clonotype was seen more than once but under ten times. Since a much larger clone is just one base distant, this may be a read error. The CDR3 loop is CASSQVLRGTDTQYF. In DNA, the CDR3 is TGCGCCAGCAGCCAAGTCCTCCGGGGCACAGATACGCAGTATTTT. The V gene is TRBV4-3, the J gene TRBJ2-3; D is undetermined. There are 15 residues in the CDR3. CDR1 and CDR2 from the germline V gene are LGHNA and YSLEER. V gave up 1 base and J gave up 1 base, with 9 bases separating them.

This clonotype has a count of ten or more. V usage is TRBV12-3 or TRBV12-4 and J usage is TRBJ2-1; D assignment may be TRBD1 or TRBD2 (6 bases each). The CDR3 extends over 13 amino acids. The germline V and J ends were trimmed by 8 bases and 9 bases, with 17 bases remaining between them. This chain's CDR3 is CASGEGWGAEQFF. As DNA, the CDR3 is TGTGCCAGCGGAGAGGGGTGGGGGGCTGAGCAGTTCTTC.

About this clonotype itself: This clone may be a read error of a much larger clone one base away. V gene TRBV19 combines with J gene TRBJ1-1; D is unclear. The length of the CDR3 is 13 residues. Looked up from germline, CDR1 is LNHDA and CDR2 is SQIVND (reference sequence). Trimming removed 1 base at V and 1 base at J, with 4 bases between. CDR3 coding DNA: TGTGCCAGTAGTATAGGGGAGAACACTGAAGCTTTCTTT. Translation: CASSIGENTEAFF. The full variable domain, with the rest looked up from reference TRBV19 and TRBJ1-1, is DGGITQSPKYLFRKEGQNVTLSCEQNLNHDAMYWYRQDPGQGLRLIYYSQIVNDFQKGDIAEGYSVSREKKESFPLTVTSAQKNPTAFYLCASSIGENTEAFFGQGTRLTVV.

This clonotype was observed at least ten times. The rearrangement links TRBV6-2 or TRBV6-3 to TRBJ1-5; the D is unclear. Looked up from germline, CDR1 is MNHEY and CDR2 is SVGEGT. The V end lost 6 bases, the J end lost 0 bases, and 9 bases lay between the germline ends. The CDR3 is 14 amino acids. The CDR3 nucleotides read TGTGCCAGCAGCCGGACCTTTAGCAATCAGCCCCAGCATTTT. Translated, it gives CASSRTFSNQPQHF.

J is TRBJ1-2 and V is TRBV12-3 or TRBV12-4; D uncertain. V was shortened by 4 bases and J by 2 bases, with 20 bases between the two germline ends. This CDR3 has 17 residues. The DNA for the CDR3 is TGTGCCAGCAGTTCCCACCGATATGAAGCGAGAAACTATGGCTACACCTTC. Its protein is CASSSHRYEARNYGYTF.

A few counts support this clonotype. The V gene is TRBV19, the J gene TRBJ2-3; D call uncertain. The germline V and J ends were trimmed by 8 bases and 2 bases, with 11 bases remaining between them. CDR1 and CDR2 from the germline V gene are LNHDA and SQIVND (reference sequence). The CDR3 spans 13 residues. The chain's CDR3 is CASGRWVTDTQYF. DNA of the CDR3: TGTGCCAGTGGACGGTGGGTCACAGATACGCAGTATTTT.

This clonotype was seen repeatedly, ten times or more. The rearrangement joins TRBV4-2 to TRBJ1-1, with a weak D call TRBD1 (6 bases). The CDR3 sequence is 13 residues long. Germline values: CDR1 LGHNA, CDR2 YNFKEQ. Trimming removed 5 bases from V and 6 bases from J, with 13 bases in between. CDR3 in amino acids: CASSYTGMSEAFF. DNA for the CDR3: TGTGCCAGCAGCTACACAGGGATGTCTGAAGCTTTCTTT.

V gene TRBV5-4 combines with J gene TRBJ1-5; no reliable D call. V was trimmed by 4 bases and J by 3 bases, leaving 8 bases between them. Germline V gives CDR1 SGHNT, CDR2 YYREEE (reference sequence). The CDR3 has 13 amino acids. The CDR3 nucleotides are TGTGCCAGCAGCGTGGGCCTCAATCAGCCCCAGCATTTT. It is translated as CASSVGLNQPQHF.